The 5 T cell receptor beta chains listed next were all sequenced from one sample in a study of blood T cell repertoires in COVID-19. Sequencing used immunoSEQ multiplex PCR; TCRdb keeps in-frame clones, though not all of them. The table lists about 530,000 clones, about 89% of them singletons. Sequenced sample: peripheral blood. These receptor sequences come from a woman in her 50s with COVID-19, enrolled during active disease.

The chain joins TRBV28 to TRBJ1-4; D ambiguous. This CDR3 has 13 residues. The germline V and J ends were trimmed by 6 bases and 5 bases, with 10 bases remaining between them. CDR1 is MDHEN, CDR2 SYDVKM, per germline. CDR3 bases: TGTGCCAGCAGGAGCGGATTGAATGAAAAACTGTTTTTT. Encoded protein: CASRSGLNEKLFF.

The CDR3 DNA is TGTGCCAGCAGGGTTCCGGACAGAGACTCCTACGAGCAGTACTTC. Its translation is CASRVPDRDSYEQYF. The chain uses TRBV28 and TRBJ2-7; D possibly corresponds to TRBD1 (6 bases). There are 15 residues in the CDR3. V gave up 6 bases and J gave up 0 bases, with 15 bases separating them. Germline V gene sequence: CDR1 MDHEN, CDR2 SYDVKM.

Points on this clone: A junction boundary mismatches the germline segment, possibly from a read error. This sequence joins TRBV27 and TRBJ2-7; the match to TRBD1 covers 11 bases. The CDR3 consists of 10 residues. The germline CDR1 and CDR2 sequences are MNHEY and SMNVEV (reference sequence). In DNA form, the CDR3 reads TGTGCCAGCACCGGGACAGGGGGGGTCTTC. This encodes CASTGTGGVF.

The chain recombines TRBV10-1 with TRBJ1-1; 8 bases fit TRBD1. The CDR3 is made up of 15 amino acids. The germline V gene has CDR1 WNHNN and CDR2 SYGVQD (reference sequence). The V gene end was trimmed by 4 bases and the J gene end by 3 bases; junction bases not matched to a gene: 7. The CDR3 DNA follows: TGCGCCAGCAGTGCCGACACAGGGGGAGACACTGAAGCTTTCTTT. Protein product: CASSADTGGDTEAFF.

This chain uses TRBV5-4 with TRBJ2-5; 9 bases match TRBD1. Germline CDR1 SGHNT, CDR2 YYREEE (reference sequence). The CDR3 loop spans 15 amino acids. After removal of 3 bases from V and 1 base from J, the junction contained 4 bases not matched to a gene. The CDR3 coding sequence is TGTGCCAGCAGCTCGACGGGACAGGGCCAAGAGACCCAGTACTTC. This gives the protein CASSSTGQGQETQYF. Based on the CDR3 plus reference TRBV5-4 and TRBJ2-5, the full variable domain is ETGVTQSPTHLIKTRGQQVTLRCSSQSGHNTVSWYQQALGQGPQFIFQYYREEENGRGNFPPRFSGLQFPNYSSELNVNALELDDSALYLCASSSTGQGQETQYFGPGTRLLVL.